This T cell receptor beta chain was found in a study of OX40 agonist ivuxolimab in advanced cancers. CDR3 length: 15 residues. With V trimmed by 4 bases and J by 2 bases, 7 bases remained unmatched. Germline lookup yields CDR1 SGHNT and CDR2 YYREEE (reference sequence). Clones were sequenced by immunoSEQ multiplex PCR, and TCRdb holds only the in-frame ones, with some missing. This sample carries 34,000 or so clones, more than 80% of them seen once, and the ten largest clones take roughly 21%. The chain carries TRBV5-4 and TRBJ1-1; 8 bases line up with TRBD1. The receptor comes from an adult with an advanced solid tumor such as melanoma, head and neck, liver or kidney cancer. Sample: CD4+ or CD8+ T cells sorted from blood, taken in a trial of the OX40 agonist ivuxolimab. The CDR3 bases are TGTGCCAGCAGCGGTAGGGGACAGGTTAACACTGAAGCTTTCTTT. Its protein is CASSGRGQVNTEAFF. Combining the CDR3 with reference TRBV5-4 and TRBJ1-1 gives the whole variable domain ETGVTQSPTHLIKTRGQQVTLRCSSQSGHNTVSWYQQALGQGPQFIFQYYREEENGRGNFPPRFSGLQFPNYSSELNVNALELDDSALYLCASSGRGQVNTEAFFGQGTRLTVV.